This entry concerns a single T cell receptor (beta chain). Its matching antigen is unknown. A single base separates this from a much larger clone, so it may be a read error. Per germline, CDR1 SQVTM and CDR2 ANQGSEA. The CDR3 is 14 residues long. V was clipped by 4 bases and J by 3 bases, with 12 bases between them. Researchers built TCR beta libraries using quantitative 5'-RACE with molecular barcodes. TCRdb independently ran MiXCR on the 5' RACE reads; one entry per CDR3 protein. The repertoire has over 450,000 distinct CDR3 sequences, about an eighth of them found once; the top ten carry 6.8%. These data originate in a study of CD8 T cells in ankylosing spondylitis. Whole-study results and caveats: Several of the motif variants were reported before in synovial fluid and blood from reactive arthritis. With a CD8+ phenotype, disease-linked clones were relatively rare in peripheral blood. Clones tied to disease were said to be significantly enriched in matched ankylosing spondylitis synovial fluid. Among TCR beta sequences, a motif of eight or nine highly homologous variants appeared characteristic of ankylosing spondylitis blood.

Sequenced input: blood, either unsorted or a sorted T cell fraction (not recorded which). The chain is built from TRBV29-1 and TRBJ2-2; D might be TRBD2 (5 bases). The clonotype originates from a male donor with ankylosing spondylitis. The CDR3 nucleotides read TGCAGCGTTGGGAGGTCGCTGGACACCGGGGAGCTGTTTTTT. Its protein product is CSVGRSLDTGELFF.